Given below is one TCR beta chain in context. These data are taken from a study of shared clonotypes between healthy human individuals. Overall study context: Per-donor plates numbered three CD4 naive, three CD4 memory, two CD8 naive and one CD8 memory.

The repertoire was sequenced with immunoSEQ multiplex PCR; TCRdb's copy has only in-frame clones and lacks some. Found here are about 680,000 clones, roughly nine tenths of them singletons; the top ten hold approximately 22%. Per germline, CDR1 GTSNPN and CDR2 SVGIG (reference sequence). This CDR3 spans 14 amino acids. Trimming took off 5 bases at V and 3 bases at J, with 17 bases between the two ends. CD45RO-negative CD8 cells positively selected for CCR7 made up the naive population, which excluded terminally differentiated effector memory CD45RA+ cells. The sample consisted of naive CD8+ T cells sorted from blood. This chain connects TRBV30 to TRBJ2-7, with D tentatively TRBD2 (7 bases). The clonotype comes from a man aged 25-45 years in good health. The CDR3, as DNA: TGTGCCTGGGGCCCACCGGGGGGCGGCTACGAGCAGTACTTC. Protein product: CAWGPPGGGYEQYF.